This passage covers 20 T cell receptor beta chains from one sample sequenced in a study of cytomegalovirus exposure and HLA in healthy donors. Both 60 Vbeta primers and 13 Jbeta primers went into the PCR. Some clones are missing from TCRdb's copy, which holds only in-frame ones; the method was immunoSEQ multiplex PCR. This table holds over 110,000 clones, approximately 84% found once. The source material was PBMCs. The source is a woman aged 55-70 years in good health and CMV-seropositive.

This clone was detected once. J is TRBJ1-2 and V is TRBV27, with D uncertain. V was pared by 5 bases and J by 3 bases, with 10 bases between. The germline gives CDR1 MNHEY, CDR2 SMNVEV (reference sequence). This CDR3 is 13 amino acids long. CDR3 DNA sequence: TGTGCCAGCAGTCCACGCTCGGACTATGGCTACACCTTC. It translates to CASSPRSDYGYTF.

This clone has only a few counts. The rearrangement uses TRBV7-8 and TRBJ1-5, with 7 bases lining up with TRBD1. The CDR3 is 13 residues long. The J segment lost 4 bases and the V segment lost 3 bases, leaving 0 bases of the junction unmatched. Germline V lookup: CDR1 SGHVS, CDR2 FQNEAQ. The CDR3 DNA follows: TGTGCCAGCAGCTTGGGACAGAATCAGCCCCAGCATTTT. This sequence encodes CASSLGQNQPQHF.

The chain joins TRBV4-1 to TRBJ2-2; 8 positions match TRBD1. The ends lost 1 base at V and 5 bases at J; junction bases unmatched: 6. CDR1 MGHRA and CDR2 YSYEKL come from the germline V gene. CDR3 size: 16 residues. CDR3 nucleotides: TGCGCCAGCAGCCAAGTCGGACAGGGAGAGACCGGGGAGCTGTTTTTT. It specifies CASSQVGQGETGELFF.

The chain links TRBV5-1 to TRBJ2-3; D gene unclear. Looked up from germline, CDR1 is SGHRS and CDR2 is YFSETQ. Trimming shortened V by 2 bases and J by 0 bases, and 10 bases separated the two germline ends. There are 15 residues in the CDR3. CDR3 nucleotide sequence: TGCGCCAGCAGCTTCGACGGAGCTAGCACAGATACGCAGTATTTT. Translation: CASSFDGASTDTQYF.

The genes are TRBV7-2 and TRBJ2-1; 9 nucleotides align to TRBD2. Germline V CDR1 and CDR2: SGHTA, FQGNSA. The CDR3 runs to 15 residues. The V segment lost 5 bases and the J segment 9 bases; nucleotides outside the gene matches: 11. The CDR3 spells CASSASRAGGSEQFF. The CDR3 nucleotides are TGTGCCAGCAGCGCGTCGCGAGCGGGAGGCTCTGAGCAGTTCTTC.

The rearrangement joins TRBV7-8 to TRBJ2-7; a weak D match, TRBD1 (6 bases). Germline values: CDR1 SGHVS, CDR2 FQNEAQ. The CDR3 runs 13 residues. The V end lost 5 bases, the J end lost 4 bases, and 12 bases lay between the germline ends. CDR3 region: CASSLDRRYEQYF. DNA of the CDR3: TGTGCCAGCAGCCTTGACAGGCGATACGAGCAGTACTTC. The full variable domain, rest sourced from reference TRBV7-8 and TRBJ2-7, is GAGVSQSPRYKVAKRGQDVALRCDPISGHVSLFWYQQALGQGPEFLTYFQNEAQLDKSGLPSDRFFAERPEGSVSTLKIQRTQQEDSAVYLCASSLDRRYEQYFGPGTRLTVT.

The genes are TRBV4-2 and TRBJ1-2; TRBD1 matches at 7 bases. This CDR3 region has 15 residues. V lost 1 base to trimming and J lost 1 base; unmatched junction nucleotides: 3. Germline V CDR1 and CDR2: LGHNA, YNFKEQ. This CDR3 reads CASSQVAGGNYGYTF. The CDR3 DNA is TGTGCCAGCAGCCAAGTTGCAGGGGGTAACTATGGCTACACCTTC.

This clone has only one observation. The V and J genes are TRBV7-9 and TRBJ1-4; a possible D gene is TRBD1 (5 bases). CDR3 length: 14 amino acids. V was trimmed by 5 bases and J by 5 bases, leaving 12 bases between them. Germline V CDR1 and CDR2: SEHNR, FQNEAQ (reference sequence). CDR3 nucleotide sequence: TGTGCCAGCAGCCTCGGTGGGGGGAATGAAAAACTGTTTTTT. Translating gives CASSLGGGNEKLFF.

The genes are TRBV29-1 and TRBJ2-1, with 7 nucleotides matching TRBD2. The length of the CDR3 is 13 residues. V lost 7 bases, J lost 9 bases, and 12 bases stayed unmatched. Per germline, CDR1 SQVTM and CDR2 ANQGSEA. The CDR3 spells CSADRRERSEQFF. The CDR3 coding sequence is TGCAGCGCCGATAGGCGGGAGAGGAGTGAGCAGTTCTTC.

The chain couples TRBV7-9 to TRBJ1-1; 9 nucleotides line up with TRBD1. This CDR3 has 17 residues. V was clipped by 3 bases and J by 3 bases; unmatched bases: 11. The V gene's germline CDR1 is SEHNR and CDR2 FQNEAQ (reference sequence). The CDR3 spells CASSFGGTGKWDTEAFF. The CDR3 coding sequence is TGTGCCAGCAGCTTCGGCGGGACAGGGAAATGGGACACTGAAGCTTTCTTT. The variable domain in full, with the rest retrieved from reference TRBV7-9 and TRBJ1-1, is DTGVSQNPRHKITKRGQNVTFRCDPISEHNRLYWYRQTLGQGPEFLTYFQNEAQLEKSRLLSDRFSAERPKGSFSTLEIQRTEQGDSAMYLCASSFGGTGKWDTEAFFGQGTRLTVV.

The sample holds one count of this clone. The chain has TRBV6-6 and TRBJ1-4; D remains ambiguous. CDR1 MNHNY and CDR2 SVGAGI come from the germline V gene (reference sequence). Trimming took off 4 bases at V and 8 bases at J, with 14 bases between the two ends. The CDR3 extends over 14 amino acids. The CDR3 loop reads CASSFPPPGEKLFF. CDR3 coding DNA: TGTGCCAGCAGTTTCCCCCCTCCCGGGGAAAAACTGTTTTTT.

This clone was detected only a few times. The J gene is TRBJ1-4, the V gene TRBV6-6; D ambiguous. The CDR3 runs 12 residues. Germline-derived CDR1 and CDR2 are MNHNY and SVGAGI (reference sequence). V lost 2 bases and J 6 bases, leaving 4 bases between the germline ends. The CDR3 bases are TGTGCCAGCAGTTACGAGGATGAAAAACTGTTTTTT. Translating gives CASSYEDEKLFF.

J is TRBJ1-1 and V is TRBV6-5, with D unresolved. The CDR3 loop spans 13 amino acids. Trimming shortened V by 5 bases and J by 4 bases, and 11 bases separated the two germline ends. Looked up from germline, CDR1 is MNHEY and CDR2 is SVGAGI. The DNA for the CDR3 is TGTGCCAGCAGTGAAACAGTGGGCACTGAAGCTTTCTTT. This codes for CASSETVGTEAFF.

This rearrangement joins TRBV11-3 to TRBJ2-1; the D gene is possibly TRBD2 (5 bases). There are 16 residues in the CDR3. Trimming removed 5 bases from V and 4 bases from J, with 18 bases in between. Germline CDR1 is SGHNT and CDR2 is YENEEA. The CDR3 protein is CASSDRAGGAYNEQFF. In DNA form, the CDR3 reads TGTGCCAGCAGCGATAGGGCCGGAGGAGCGTACAATGAGCAGTTCTTC.

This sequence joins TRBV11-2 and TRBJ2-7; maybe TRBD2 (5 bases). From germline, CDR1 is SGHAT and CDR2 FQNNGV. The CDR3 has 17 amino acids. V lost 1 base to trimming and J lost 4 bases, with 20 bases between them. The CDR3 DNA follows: TGTGCCAGCAGCTTAGGAGCCATTGGTGGGAGTGGGTACGAGCAGTACTTC. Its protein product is CASSLGAIGGSGYEQYF.

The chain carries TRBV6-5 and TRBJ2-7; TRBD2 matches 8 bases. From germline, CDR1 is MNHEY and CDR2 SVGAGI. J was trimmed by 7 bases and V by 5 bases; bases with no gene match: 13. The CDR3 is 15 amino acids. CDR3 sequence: CASSPVGGAVLEQYF. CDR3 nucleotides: TGTGCCAGCAGTCCGGTCGGGGGGGCGGTTTTGGAGCAGTACTTC.

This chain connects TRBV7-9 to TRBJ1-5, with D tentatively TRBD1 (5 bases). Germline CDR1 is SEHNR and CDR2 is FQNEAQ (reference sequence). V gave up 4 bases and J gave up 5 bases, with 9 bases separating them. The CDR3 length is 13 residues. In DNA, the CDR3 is TGTGCCAGCAGCTGGGGGGGTGATCAGCCCCAGCATTTT. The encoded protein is CASSWGGDQPQHF.

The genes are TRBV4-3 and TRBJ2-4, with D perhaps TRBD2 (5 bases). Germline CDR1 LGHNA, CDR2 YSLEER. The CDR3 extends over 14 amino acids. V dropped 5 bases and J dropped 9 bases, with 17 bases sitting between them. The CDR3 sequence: CASSSRSGSSIQYF. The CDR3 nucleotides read TGCGCCAGCAGCTCTCGGTCGGGGTCGAGCATTCAGTACTTC.

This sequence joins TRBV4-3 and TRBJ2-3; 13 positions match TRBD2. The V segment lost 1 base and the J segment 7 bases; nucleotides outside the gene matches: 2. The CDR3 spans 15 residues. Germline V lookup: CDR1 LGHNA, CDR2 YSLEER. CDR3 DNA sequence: TGCGCCAGCAGCCAAGGACTAGCGGGAGGATATACGCAGTATTTT. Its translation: CASSQGLAGGYTQYF.

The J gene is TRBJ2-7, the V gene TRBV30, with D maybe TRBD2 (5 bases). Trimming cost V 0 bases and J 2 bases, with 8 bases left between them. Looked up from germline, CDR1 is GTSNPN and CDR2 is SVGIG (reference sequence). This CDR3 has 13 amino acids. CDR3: CAWSVGLTYEQYF. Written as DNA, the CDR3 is TGTGCCTGGAGTGTCGGACTTACCTACGAGCAGTACTTC.